A selection of T cell receptor beta chains follows, all from one sample in a study of T cell responses to AZD1222 COVID-19 vaccine. TCRdb's copy holds only in-frame clones and misses some; the assay was immunoSEQ multiplex PCR. The sample records about 150,000 clones, roughly 91% being singletons. This material consisted of peripheral blood, taken on day 0 of AZD1222 vaccination. Source of these receptors: an adult in good health. Both conserved end residues are part of each CDR3. A D gene is named only where the DNA matches it firmly. Clone size is stated in some rows and not others, as once, few, many or a class when expanded.

D: NA
J: TRBJ1-2
V: TRBV7-2
size: NA
CDR3: CALGWGANYTF
DNA: TGTGCCCTAGGCTGGGGGGCTAACTACACCTTC

D: NA
J: TRBJ2-7
V: TRBV5-1
size: NA
CDR3: CASTEIGPYEQYF
DNA: TGCGCCAGCACCGAAATAGGGCCCTACGAGCAGTACTTC

D: TRBD1
J: TRBJ1-1
V: TRBV19
size: NA
CDR3: CASSIADRVRSEAFF
DNA: TGTGCCAGTAGTATTGCGGACAGGGTGAGATCTGAAGCTTTCTTT

D: NA
J: TRBJ2-7
V: TRBV5-1
size: few
CDR3: CASSLTDYEQYF
DNA: TGCGCCAGCAGCTTGACAGATTACGAGCAGTACTTC

D: NA
J: TRBJ1-5
V: TRBV4-3
size: once
CDR3: CASSQEKQGHQPQHF
DNA: TGCGCCAGCAGCCAAGAAAAACAGGGCCATCAGCCCCAGCATTTT

D: NA
J: TRBJ1-4
V: TRBV5-1
size: NA
CDR3: CASSLGRRDNEKLFF
DNA: TGCGCCAGCAGCTTGGGTCGGCGGGATAATGAAAAACTGTTTTTT

D: NA
J: TRBJ1-4
V: TRBV15
size: NA
CDR3: CATSIGGRSGGEKLFF
DNA: TGTGCCACCAGCATTGGAGGACGGTCTGGGGGTGAAAAACTGTTTTTT

D: TRBD2
J: TRBJ2-1
V: TRBV12-5
size: NA
CDR3: CASGLYAGLVVHEQFF
DNA: TGTGCTAGTGGTTTGTACGCGGGACTAGTAGTCCATGAGCAGTTCTTC

D: NA
J: TRBJ2-3
V: TRBV7-2
size: NA
CDR3: CASSLGTSTDTQYF
DNA: TGTGCCAGCAGCTTAGGGACCAGTACAGATACGCAGTATTTT

D: NA
J: TRBJ2-7
V: TRBV11-2
size: NA
CDR3: CATSHVQLPYEQYF
DNA: TGTGCCACCTCCCATGTGCAGTTGCCCTACGAGCAGTACTTC

D: NA
J: TRBJ2-5
V: TRBV19
size: NA
CDR3: CASSWRGLEGETQYF
DNA: TGTGCCAGTAGTTGGCGGGGGCTGGAAGGGGAGACCCAGTACTTC

D: TRBD1
J: TRBJ1-1
V: TRBV6-4
size: NA
CDR3: CASSPGQEGTEAFF
DNA: TGTGCCAGCAGCCCGGGACAGGAGGGGACTGAAGCTTTCTTT

D: TRBD1
J: TRBJ1-3
V: TRBV19
size: NA
CDR3: CASRMTGASGNTIYF
DNA: TGTGCCAGTAGGATGACAGGGGCCTCTGGAAACACCATATATTTT

D: NA
J: TRBJ1-4
V: TRBV18
size: NA
CDR3: CASSPLGPKTNEKLFF
DNA: TGTGCCAGCTCACCACTGGGCCCGAAGACTAATGAAAAACTGTTTTTT

D: TRBD1
J: TRBJ2-7
V: TRBV27
size: NA
CDR3: CASRGTADPRLYEQYF
DNA: TGTGCCAGCAGAGGGACAGCGGATCCCAGACTCTACGAGCAGTACTTC

D: NA
J: TRBJ1-1
V: TRBV11-2
size: NA
CDR3: CASSLAEATEAFF
DNA: TGTGCCAGCAGCTTAGCGGAAGCGACTGAAGCTTTCTTT

D: NA
J: TRBJ1-4
V: TRBV19
size: NA
CDR3: CASSPRVGEKLFF
DNA: TGTGCCAGTAGTCCCCGGGTGGGGGAAAAACTGTTTTTT

D: NA
J: TRBJ1-4
V: TRBV5-6
size: NA
CDR3: CASSVDTGLNEKLFF
DNA: TGTGCCAGCAGCGTCGACACGGGTCTTAATGAAAAACTGTTTTTT

D: NA
J: TRBJ2-1
V: TRBV12-5
size: few
CDR3: CASGRPGLKRDEQFF
DNA: TGTGCTAGTGGTCGCCCCGGCCTCAAACGCGATGAGCAGTTCTTC

D: NA
J: TRBJ2-7
V: TRBV7-2
size: NA
CDR3: CASSSIGGYEQYF
DNA: TGTGCCAGCAGCTCCATAGGAGGCTACGAGCAGTACTTC